The source of this TCR beta chain is a study of blood T cells in healthy people across ages. Overall study results and limits: The study found TCR beta diversity correlated strongly with naive T cell percentage. Lack of knowledge of donor CMV status possibly confounded expanded clonotype changes. The long-lived group displayed more naive CD4+ cells, plus higher diversity, than the aged donors did.

On this clonotype itself: Its antigen is still unknown.

Germline V gives CDR1 SGHRS, CDR2 YFSETQ. The CDR3 is made up of 15 amino acids. Primed by a sample-barcoded 5' primer and a J-beta primer mix, a second PCR proceeded for roughly 6 to 12 cycles. Each cDNA was tagged by a template-switch adaptor containing 12 random nucleotides. TCRdb ran MiXCR on the 5' RACE reads and lists one entry per CDR3 protein. The top ten clones hold roughly 34% of a sample with fewer than 800,000 distinct CDR3 sequences, approximately 50% of them seen once. This chain uses TRBV5-1 with TRBJ2-1; perhaps TRBD2 as D (6 bases). The end of the DNA fits TRBJ2-7 better, so the J call may be wrong. Sequences were obtained from blood. The clonotype comes from a woman aged 55-70 years in good health. The CDR3 reads CASSYSGVSYNEQYF. CDR3 nucleotides: TGCGCCAGCAGCTATAGCGGAGTATCCTACAATGAGCAGTACTTC.